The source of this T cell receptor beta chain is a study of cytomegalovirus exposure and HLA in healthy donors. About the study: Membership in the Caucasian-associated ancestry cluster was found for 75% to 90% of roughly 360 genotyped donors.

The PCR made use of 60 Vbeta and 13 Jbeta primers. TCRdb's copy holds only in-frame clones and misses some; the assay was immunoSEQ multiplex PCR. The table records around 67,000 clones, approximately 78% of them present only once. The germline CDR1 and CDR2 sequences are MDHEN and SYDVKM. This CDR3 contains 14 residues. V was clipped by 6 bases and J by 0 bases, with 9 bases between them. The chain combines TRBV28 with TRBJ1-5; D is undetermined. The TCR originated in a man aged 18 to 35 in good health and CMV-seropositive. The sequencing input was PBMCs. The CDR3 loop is CASSPVNSNQPQHF. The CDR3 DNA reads TGTGCCAGCAGCCCAGTGAATAGCAATCAGCCCCAGCATTTT.